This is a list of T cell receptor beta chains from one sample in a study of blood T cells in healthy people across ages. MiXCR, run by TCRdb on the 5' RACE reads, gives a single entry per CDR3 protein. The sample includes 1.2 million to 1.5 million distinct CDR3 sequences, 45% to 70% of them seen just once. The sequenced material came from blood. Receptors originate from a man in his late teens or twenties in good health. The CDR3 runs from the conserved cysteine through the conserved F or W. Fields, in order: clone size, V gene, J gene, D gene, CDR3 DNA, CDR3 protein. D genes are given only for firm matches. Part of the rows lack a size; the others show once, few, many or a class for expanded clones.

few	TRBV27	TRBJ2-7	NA	TGTGCCAGCACCCCGGGGCCGACCTACGAGCAGTACTTC	CASTPGPTYEQYF
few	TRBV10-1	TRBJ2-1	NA	TGCGCCAGCAGTGATGGCAGGGGTGAGCAGTTCTTC	CASSDGRGEQFF
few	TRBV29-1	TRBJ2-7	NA	TGCAGCGTCCGAATCAGGGGGGCAGGGGAGCAGTACTTC	CSVRIRGAGEQYF
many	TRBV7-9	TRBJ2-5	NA	TGTGCCAGCAGCTTAAGGGTCTCGGGGGAGACCCAGTACTTC	CASSLRVSGETQYF
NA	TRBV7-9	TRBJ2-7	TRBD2	TGTGCCAGCAGCTCCGTATCAGCGGGAGTGGACGAGCAGTACTTC	CASSSVSAGVDEQYF
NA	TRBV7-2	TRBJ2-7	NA	TGTGCCAGCAGCTTAGGTCGGGCAGGTAGTGGCTACGAGCAGTACTTC	CASSLGRAGSGYEQYF
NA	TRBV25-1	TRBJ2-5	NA	TGTGCCAGCAGTGAATCCTTCCAAGAGACCCAGTACTTC	CASSESFQETQYF
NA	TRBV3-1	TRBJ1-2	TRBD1	TGTGCCAGCAGAAAAAGCGACAGGGCCCCCGATGGCTACACCTTC	CASRKSDRAPDGYTF
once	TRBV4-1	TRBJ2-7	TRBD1	TGCGCCAGCAGCCCGTCCGGGACAGGGCCCTACGAACAGTACTTC	CASSPSGTGPYEQYF
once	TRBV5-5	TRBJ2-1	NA	TGTGCCAGCAGCCCACGTTATAGCCACAATGAGCAGTTCTTC	CASSPRYSHNEQFF
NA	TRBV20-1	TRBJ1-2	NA	TGCAGTGCCGGGGAGAAGGGCAGTGGCGGCTACACCTTC	CSAGEKGSGGYTF
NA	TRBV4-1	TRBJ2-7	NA	TGCGCCAGCAGCCAGCCCCTTGGCAGCGGAGATGAGCAGTACTTC	CASSQPLGSGDEQYF
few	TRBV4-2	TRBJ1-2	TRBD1	TGTGCCAGCAGCCAAGATCAGGGGACAGGGGATTACGGCTACACCTTC	CASSQDQGTGDYGYTF
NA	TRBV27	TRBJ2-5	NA	TGTGCCAGCAGTTTAAACGGGGTGCGGGAGACCCAGTACTTC	CASSLNGVRETQYF
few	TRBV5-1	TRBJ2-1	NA	TGCGCCAGCAGCCCCATGGGAGATGAGCAGTTCTTC	CASSPMGDEQFF
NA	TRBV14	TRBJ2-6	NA	TGTGCCAGCAGCCAAGGACGCGTGGGGGTCTCAGGCATGGGGGCCAACGTCCTGACTTTC	CASSQGRVGVSGMGANVLTF
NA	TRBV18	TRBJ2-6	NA	TGTGCCAGCTCACCACTCAGTAGCTCTGGGGCCAACGTCCTGACTTTC	CASSPLSSSGANVLTF
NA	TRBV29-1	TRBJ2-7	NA	TGCAGCGCCCCCGGAGGGTCTTCACCCAATGAGCAGTACTTC	CSAPGGSSPNEQYF
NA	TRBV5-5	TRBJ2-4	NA	TGTGCCAGCAGCTTTATAGGGACGGACATTCAGTACTTC	CASSFIGTDIQYF
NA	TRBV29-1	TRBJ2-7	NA	TGCAGCGTTGAAGTAAGAGGGACCGAGCAGTACTTC	CSVEVRGTEQYF
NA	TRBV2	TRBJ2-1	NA	TGTGCCAGCAGCCCAAACCGCGGAACCCTAATGAGCTCCTGCAATGAGCAGTTCTTC	CASSPNRGTLMSSCNEQFF
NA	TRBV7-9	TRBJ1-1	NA	TGTGCCAGCAGCTTGTCCCTAGATGCTTTCTTT	CASSLSLDAFF
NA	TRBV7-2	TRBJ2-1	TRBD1	TGTGCCAGCAGCTTTAGGACAGGGAACTCCAATGAGCAGTTCTTC	CASSFRTGNSNEQFF
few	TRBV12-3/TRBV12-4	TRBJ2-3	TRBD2	TGTGCCAGCAGTCCCGCGGGAGGGCCAGCAGATACGCAGTATTTT	CASSPAGGPADTQYF
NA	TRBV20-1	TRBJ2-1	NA	TGCAGTGCTAGAGATGATTTCTCCTACAATGAGCAGTTCTTC	CSARDDFSYNEQFF
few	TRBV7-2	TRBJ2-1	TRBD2	TGTGCCAGCAGCTCCGGGAGGGCCTATAGTAATGAGCAGTTCTTC	CASSSGRAYSNEQFF
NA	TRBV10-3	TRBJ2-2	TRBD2	TGTGCCATCACTAGCGGGAGCGACACCGGGGAGCTGTTTTTT	CAITSGSDTGELFF
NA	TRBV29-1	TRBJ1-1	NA	TGCAGCGTTGCTGCAGGTAACACTGAAGCTTTCTTT	CSVAAGNTEAFF
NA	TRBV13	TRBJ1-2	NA	TGTGCCAGCAGCACCAATTTTCCGGGCTTCGCTATGCCGGGGTACACCTTC	CASSTNFPGFAMPGYTF
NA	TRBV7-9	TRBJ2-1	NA	TGTGCCAGCAGCTTAGCGCTGACTAGTCAGTTCTTC	CASSLALTSQFF
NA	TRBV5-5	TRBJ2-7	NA	TGTGCCAGCAGCTTCGTGGGGCTAGCGCGAAGCTCGGACCGATACGAGCAGTACTTC	CASSFVGLARSSDRYEQYF